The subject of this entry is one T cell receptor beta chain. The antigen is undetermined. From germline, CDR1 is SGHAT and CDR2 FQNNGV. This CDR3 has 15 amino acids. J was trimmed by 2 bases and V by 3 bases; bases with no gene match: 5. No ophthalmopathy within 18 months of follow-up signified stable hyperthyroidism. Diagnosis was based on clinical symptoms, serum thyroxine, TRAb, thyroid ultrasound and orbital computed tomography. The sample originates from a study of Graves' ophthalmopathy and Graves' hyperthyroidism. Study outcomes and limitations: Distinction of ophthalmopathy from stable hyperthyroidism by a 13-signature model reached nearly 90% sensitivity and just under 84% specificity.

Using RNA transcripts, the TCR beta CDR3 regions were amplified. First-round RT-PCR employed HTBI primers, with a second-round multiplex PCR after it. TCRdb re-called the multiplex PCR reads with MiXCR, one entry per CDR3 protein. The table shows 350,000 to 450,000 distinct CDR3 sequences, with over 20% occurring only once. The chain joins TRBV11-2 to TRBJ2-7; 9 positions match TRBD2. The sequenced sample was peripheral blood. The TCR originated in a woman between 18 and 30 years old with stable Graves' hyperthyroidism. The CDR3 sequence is CASSFRSGSAYEQYF. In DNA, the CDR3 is TGTGCCAGCAGCTTTCGTAGCGGGAGCGCCTACGAGCAGTACTTC.